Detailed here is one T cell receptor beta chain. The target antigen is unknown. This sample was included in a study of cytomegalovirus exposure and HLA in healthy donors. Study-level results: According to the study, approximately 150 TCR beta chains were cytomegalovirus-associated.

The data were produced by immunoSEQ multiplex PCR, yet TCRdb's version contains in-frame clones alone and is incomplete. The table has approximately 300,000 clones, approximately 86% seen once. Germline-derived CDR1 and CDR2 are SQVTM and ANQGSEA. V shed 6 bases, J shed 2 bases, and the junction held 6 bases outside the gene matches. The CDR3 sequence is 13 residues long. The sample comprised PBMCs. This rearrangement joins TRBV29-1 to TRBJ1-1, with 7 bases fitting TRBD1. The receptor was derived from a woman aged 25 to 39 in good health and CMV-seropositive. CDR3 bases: TGCAGCGTCGATAGGACAGGCAACACTGAAGCTTTCTTT. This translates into CSVDRTGNTEAFF. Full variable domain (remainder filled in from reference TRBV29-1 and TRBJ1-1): SAVISQKPSRDICQRGTSLTIQCQVDSQVTMMFWYRQQPGQSLTLIATANQGSEATYESGFVIDKFPISRPNLTFSTLTVSNMSPEDSSIYLCSVDRTGNTEAFFGQGTRLTVV.